Listed here is a single TCR beta chain. This sample stems from a study of T cells after yellow fever vaccination. MiXCR, applied by TCRdb to the 5' RACE reads, yields one record per CDR3 protein. The sample consists of hundreds of thousands of distinct CDR3 sequences, over 9% of them appearing once. Trimming shortened V by 0 bases and J by 4 bases, and 11 bases separated the two germline ends. Per germline, CDR1 SGDLS and CDR2 YYNGEE. The CDR3 covers 14 residues. This clonotype was obtained from a man aged 25-45 years who received the YFV17D yellow fever vaccine. Sequences were derived from PBMCs, sampled on the day of the yellow fever booster vaccination. The genes are TRBV9 and TRBJ2-7; D may be TRBD1 or TRBD2 (5 bases each). The CDR3 DNA sequence: TGTGCCAGCAGCGTAGGACATGGGGGTTACGAGCAGTACTTC. This gives the protein CASSVGHGGYEQYF.